This passage covers 30 T cell receptor beta chains from one sample sequenced in a study of beta chain features in type 1 diabetes. Study results and caveats: Shorter TCRB CDR3s, moderately but significantly so, were found in Type 1 diabetes patients in all four CD4+ subsets.

No antigen is known for these receptors. TCRB transcripts that were expressed got sequenced, as all of the isolated RNA had been reverse transcribed. TCRdb's copy holds only in-frame clones and misses some; the assay was immunoSEQ multiplex PCR. The table shows a few hundred thousand clones, with approximately 12% occurring only once. The source material was naive CD4+ T cells from blood. These receptors came from a woman under 30 with type 1 diabetes.

The chain employs TRBV15 and TRBJ1-5, with D possibly TRBD1 on 5 matching bases. CDR1 is LNHNV, CDR2 YYDKDF, per germline (reference sequence). The CDR3 consists of 16 residues. The ends were cut back, 0 bases at V and 3 bases at J, with 12 bases in the middle. The CDR3 here is CATSRDRAGVNQPQHF. The CDR3 DNA sequence: TGTGCCACCAGCAGAGACAGGGCCGGAGTCAATCAGCCCCAGCATTTT.

J is TRBJ2-5 and V is TRBV5-5, with a possible D match to TRBD2 (5 bases). The CDR3 length is 14 residues. V gave up 2 bases and J gave up 1 base, with 9 bases separating them. The V gene's germline CDR1 is SGHKS and CDR2 YYEKEE (reference sequence). Here the CDR3 DNA reads TGTGCCAGCAGCTTAGCGGTCCCCCAAGAGACCCAGTACTTC. Amino acids: CASSLAVPQETQYF.

In its sample, this clone was seen a few times. The chain recombines TRBV27 with TRBJ2-7, with 15 bases fitting TRBD2. This CDR3 is built from 17 residues. CDR1 and CDR2 (germline): MNHEY, SMNVEV (reference sequence). V gave up 4 bases and J gave up 1 base; unmatched junction bases: 5. The CDR3 loop reads CASSSVGTSGRSYEQYF. The CDR3 DNA reads as TGTGCCAGCAGTTCCGTCGGGACTAGCGGGAGGTCCTACGAGCAGTACTTC.

The chain links TRBV6-5 to TRBJ2-5, with D possibly matching TRBD1 (5 bases). Trimming took off 2 bases at V and 5 bases at J, with 9 bases between the two ends. Looked up from germline, CDR1 is MNHEY and CDR2 is SVGAGI. The CDR3 spans 13 residues. CDR3 loop: CASSYRGTETQYF. CDR3 coding DNA: TGTGCCAGCAGTTACAGGGGTACGGAGACCCAGTACTTC.

The chain employs TRBV25-1 and TRBJ1-1; D ambiguous. CDR3 length equals 13 residues. Germline loops: CDR1 MGHDK, CDR2 SYGVNS. Trimming removed 7 bases at V and 7 bases at J, with 16 bases between. The CDR3 here is CASTGLLTIEAFF. CDR3 coding DNA: TGTGCCAGCACTGGACTTCTAACGATTGAAGCTTTCTTT.

J is TRBJ2-3 and V is TRBV2, with D possibly being TRBD1 (5 bases). The V end was cut by 7 bases, the J end by 5 bases, with 22 bases between. CDR1 SNHLY and CDR2 FYNNEI come from the germline V gene. This CDR3 has 16 amino acids. The CDR3 sequence is CASTARAPDVGDTQYF. The CDR3 DNA follows: TGTGCCAGCACTGCCAGGGCGCCCGACGTGGGAGATACGCAGTATTTT. The full variable domain, in which reference TRBV2 and TRBJ2-3 provide the parts outside the CDR3, is EPEVTQTPSHQVTQMGQEVILRCVPISNHLYFYWYRQILGQKVEFLVSFYNNEISEKSEIFDDQFSVERPDGSNFTLKIRSTKLEDSAMYFCASTARAPDVGDTQYFGPGTRLTVL.

The V and J genes are TRBV6-5 and TRBJ2-7; 11 bases match TRBD1. V shed 6 bases, J shed 3 bases, and the junction held 7 bases outside the gene matches. Germline values: CDR1 MNHEY, CDR2 SVGAGI. This CDR3 has 15 residues. The CDR3 bases are TGTGCCAGCAGCCTCCGGGACAGGGGGATCTACGAGCAGTACTTC. This gives the protein CASSLRDRGIYEQYF.

The gene calls are TRBV11-2 and TRBJ2-7; D call uncertain. Germline V gene sequence: CDR1 SGHAT, CDR2 FQNNGV. This CDR3 contains 12 residues. V lost 0 bases and J 6 bases, leaving 6 bases between the germline ends. CDR3 sequence (DNA): TGTGCCAGCAGCTTAGATCGGGTCGAGCAGTACGTC. It yields the protein CASSLDRVEQYV.

This clone was seen more than once but under ten times. V gene TRBV9 combines with J gene TRBJ2-6; D gene ambiguous. V gave up 4 bases and J gave up 2 bases, with 13 bases separating them. Germline V lookup: CDR1 SGDLS, CDR2 YYNGEE. The CDR3 is made up of 16 amino acids. The CDR3 DNA reads TGTGCCAGCAGCCCCATGGGCCCCCCTGGGGCCAACGTCCTGACTTTC. As protein: CASSPMGPPGANVLTF.

There are a few counts of this clone. The chain joins TRBV15 to TRBJ1-2; D uncertain. Trimming pared 9 bases from V and 0 bases from J, leaving 8 bases between. The CDR3 sequence is 12 residues long. From germline, CDR1 is LNHNV and CDR2 YYDKDF (reference sequence). The CDR3 loop is CATALANYGYTF. The CDR3 region has the DNA TGTGCCACAGCGTTAGCTAACTATGGCTACACCTTC.

This clone was detected a few times. The V and J genes are TRBV7-8 and TRBJ1-1, with no clear D. The germline V gene encodes CDR1 SGHVS and CDR2 FQNEAQ. V was cut by 4 bases and J by 6 bases, with 15 bases left in between. CDR3 length equals 14 residues. The CDR3 DNA reads TGTGCCAGCAGCTCCGGGAGGGTTCTCGCTGAAGCTTTCTTT. Amino acid sequence: CASSSGRVLAEAFF.

This clone came up a few times. The genes are TRBV7-9 and TRBJ2-7; tentative D call: TRBD2 (5 bases). V lost 2 bases and J 7 bases, leaving 21 bases between the germline ends. The CDR3 has 16 amino acids. Germline values: CDR1 SEHNR, CDR2 FQNEAQ (reference sequence). The CDR3 DNA follows: TGTGCCAGCAGCTTATTCATATCGGGGATTTCTAAAGAGCAGTACTTC. Amino acid sequence: CASSLFISGISKEQYF.

J is TRBJ2-3 and V is TRBV2, with a weak D call TRBD1 (5 bases). Germline V CDR1 and CDR2: SNHLY, FYNNEI. The CDR3 covers 13 residues. V was trimmed by 4 bases and J by 6 bases, leaving 11 bases between them. CDR3: CASSARTMDTQYF. DNA for the CDR3: TGTGCCAGCAGTGCCAGGACAATGGATACGCAGTATTTT.

This clone was observed a handful of times. This chain links TRBV5-8 with TRBJ2-1, with 9 bases lining up with TRBD1. Germline loops: CDR1 SGHTS, CDR2 YDEGEE. V lost 4 bases to trimming and J lost 12 bases; unmatched junction nucleotides: 5. The CDR3 contains 12 residues. In nucleotides, the CDR3 is TGTGCCAGCAGCGCGACAGGGGGAAGGCAGTTCTTC. Translated, it gives CASSATGGRQFF.

This clone was observed a handful of times. This sample also contains other DNA sequences that code for the same CDR3. V usage is TRBV30 and J usage is TRBJ2-7; tentative D call: TRBD2 (6 bases). Between the trimmed V and J ends, which lost 0 bases and 1 base, there was a span of 10 bases. This CDR3 has 14 amino acids. Looked up from germline, CDR1 is GTSNPN and CDR2 is SVGIG (reference sequence). The CDR3 is CAWSVGGSSYEQYF. CDR3 bases: TGTGCCTGGAGTGTGGGGGGTAGTTCCTACGAGCAGTACTTC.

The chain links TRBV11-3 to TRBJ1-1, with D maybe TRBD1 (5 bases). The length of the CDR3 is 14 residues. Germline V lookup: CDR1 SGHNT, CDR2 YENEEA. V lost 2 bases and J 7 bases, leaving 14 bases between the germline ends. The CDR3 is CASSLRGANGEAFF. In DNA form, the CDR3 reads TGTGCCAGCAGCTTAAGGGGTGCTAATGGTGAAGCTTTCTTT. The complete variable domain, with remaining parts taken from reference TRBV11-3 and TRBJ1-1, reads EAGVVQSPRYKIIEKKQPVAFWCNPISGHNTLYWYLQNLGQGPELLIRYENEEAVDDSQLPKDRFSAERLKGVDSTLKIQPAELGDSAVYLCASSLRGANGEAFFGQGTRLTVV.

This clone appeared a few times. J is TRBJ1-2 and V is TRBV28; a possible D gene is TRBD1 (5 bases). Germline V gene lookup returns CDR1 MDHEN and CDR2 SYDVKM. The CDR3 sequence is 14 residues long. V was clipped by 3 bases and J by 2 bases, with 10 bases between them. The CDR3 bases are TGTGCCAGCAGTTTTAACAGGCCGAACTATGGCTACACCTTC. As protein: CASSFNRPNYGYTF.

The gene calls are TRBV7-3 and TRBJ2-7, with 8 bases that match TRBD1. The CDR3 has 13 residues. Looked up from germline, CDR1 is SGHTA and CDR2 is FQGTGA. The junction had 5 bases not matched to a gene; V was cut back by 4 bases and J by 6 bases. In DNA form, the CDR3 reads TGTGCCAGCAGCTCACAGGGGGAGGTCGAGCAGTACTTC. This encodes CASSSQGEVEQYF.

The sample holds a few counts of this clone. CDR3 coding DNA: TGCGCCAGCAGTTATCAGGGGGCCAATGAAAAACTGTTTTTT. Protein: CASSYQGANEKLFF. V usage is TRBV4-1 and J usage is TRBJ1-4; 8 nucleotides agree with TRBD1. This CDR3 is built from 14 residues. In germline, CDR1 is MGHRA, CDR2 YSYEKL. V trimming: 6 bases; J trimming: 5 bases; junction bases outside the gene matches: 5.

The table lists this clone with a few counts. This chain uses TRBV5-1 with TRBJ2-2, with 11 bases matching TRBD2. Germline V gives CDR1 SGHRS, CDR2 YFSETQ. V dropped 5 bases and J dropped 2; count of bases not matched to a gene: 5. The CDR3 runs 16 residues. This CDR3 is CASSRSGRENTGELFF. The DNA of the CDR3 is TGCGCCAGCAGTCGTAGCGGGAGGGAAAACACCGGGGAGCTGTTTTTT. The full variable domain, in which reference TRBV5-1 and TRBJ2-2 provide the parts outside the CDR3, is KAGVTQTPRYLIKTRGQQVTLSCSPISGHRSVSWYQQTPGQGLQFLFEYFSETQRNKGNFPGRFSGRQFSNSRSEMNVSTLELGDSALYLCASSRSGRENTGELFFGEGSRLTVL.

This chain links TRBV7-8 with TRBJ2-3; a possible D gene is TRBD1 (6 bases). CDR1 and CDR2 from the germline V gene are SGHVS and FQNEAQ. This CDR3 has 17 residues. Trimming shortened V by 0 bases and J by 0 bases, and 13 bases separated the two germline ends. The CDR3 sequence: CASSLAPWGHSTDTQYF. CDR3 DNA sequence: TGTGCCAGCAGCTTAGCCCCGTGGGGGCACAGCACAGATACGCAGTATTTT.

This chain links TRBV5-6 with TRBJ2-1, with 7 bases that match TRBD1. This CDR3 is built from 15 residues. Per germline, CDR1 SGHDT and CDR2 YYEEEE. Trimming took 4 bases from V and 8 from J; bases not matched to a gene: 12. The CDR3 region has the DNA TGTGCCAGCAGCGGCACAGGGGCTCCTAGGGATGAGCAGTTCTTC. Amino acids: CASSGTGAPRDEQFF. Supplemented by reference TRBV5-6 and TRBJ2-1, the full variable domain reads DAGVTQSPTHLIKTRGQQVTLRCSPKSGHDTVSWYQQALGQGPQFIFQYYEEEERQRGNFPDRFSGHQFPNYSSELNVNALLLGDSALYLCASSGTGAPRDEQFFGPGTRLTVL.

This clone was counted only a few times. V usage is TRBV11-2 and J usage is TRBJ1-4; perhaps TRBD1 as D (5 bases). Germline-derived CDR1 and CDR2 are SGHAT and FQNNGV. The CDR3 has 14 amino acids. V lost 4 bases, J lost 7 bases, and 13 bases lay in between. CDR3 in amino acids: CASSSRQSGEKLFF. DNA of the CDR3: TGTGCCAGCAGCTCCAGACAGTCTGGTGAAAAACTGTTTTTT.

This chain links TRBV15 with TRBJ1-2, with D maybe TRBD1 (6 bases). The length of the CDR3 is 15 residues. Germline values: CDR1 LNHNV, CDR2 YYDKDF (reference sequence). With 0 bases removed from V and 4 bases from J, the gap between germline ends came to 12 bases. CDR3 sequence: CATSREQGSRYGYTF. DNA of the CDR3: TGTGCCACCAGCAGAGAACAGGGTAGTCGCTATGGCTACACCTTC. Based on the CDR3 plus reference TRBV15 and TRBJ1-2, the full variable domain is DAMVIQNPRYQVTQFGKPVTLSCSQTLNHNVMYWYQQKSSQAPKLLFHYYDKDFNNEADTPDNFQSRRPNTSFCFLDIRSPGLGDTAMYLCATSREQGSRYGYTFGSGTRLTVV.

This clone was observed a handful of times. For the CDR3, the DNA is TGTGCCAGCAGTAAGATCTCGGGGGGGAACTATGGCTACACCTTC. Translating it yields CASSKISGGNYGYTF. The genes are TRBV2 and TRBJ1-2, with D possibly matching TRBD1 (5 bases). V was trimmed by 5 bases and J by 2 bases, leaving 15 bases between them. The CDR3 runs to 15 residues. The germline V gene encodes CDR1 SNHLY and CDR2 FYNNEI.

This chain connects TRBV7-2 to TRBJ2-3; maybe TRBD2 (6 bases). CDR3 length equals 16 residues. Germline V lookup: CDR1 SGHTA, CDR2 FQGNSA. The V and J ends lost 1 base and 5 bases respectively, with 16 bases between them. The CDR3, as DNA: TGTGCCAGCAGCTTAGGGGTGGCGGGAAGCGGAGATACGCAGTATTTT. Its protein product is CASSLGVAGSGDTQYF.

In its sample, this clone was seen a few times. V and J are TRBV20-1 and TRBJ2-4; 7 nucleotides line up with TRBD1. Trimming at V came to 3 bases and at J to 8 bases, leaving 1 base not matched to a gene. In germline, CDR1 is DFQATT, CDR2 SNEGSKA (reference sequence). The CDR3 has 11 amino acids. In nucleotides, the CDR3 is TGCAGTGCTAGTGGGACAGACATTCAGTACTTC. This codes for CSASGTDIQYF.

This chain links TRBV5-4 with TRBJ2-3; 10 bases are shared with TRBD2. J lost 0 bases, V lost 0 bases, and 4 bases had no gene match. This CDR3 is 17 amino acids long. Per germline, CDR1 SGHNT and CDR2 YYREEE (reference sequence). The CDR3 DNA follows: TGTGCCAGCAGCTTGGCCCCGACTAGCGGGAGCACAGATACGCAGTATTTT. The encoded protein is CASSLAPTSGSTDTQYF.

This clone appeared a single time. This chain connects TRBV11-3 to TRBJ1-1; 8 nucleotides line up with TRBD1. Germline V lookup: CDR1 SGHNT, CDR2 YENEEA. With 7 bases clipped from V and 1 base from J, the junction kept 5 bases outside the gene matches. The CDR3 covers 14 residues. CDR3 in amino acids: CASKPGQGNTEAFF. CDR3 DNA sequence: TGTGCCAGCAAGCCCGGACAGGGGAACACTGAAGCTTTCTTT.

This clone was observed a handful of times. This chain connects TRBV18 to TRBJ1-2; possibly TRBD1 for D (6 bases). CDR1 and CDR2 from the germline V gene are KGHSH and LQKENI. The CDR3 loop spans 15 amino acids. The chain's CDR3 is CASTEGQSQGYGYTF. The CDR3 coding sequence is TGTGCATCGACCGAGGGGCAGTCCCAGGGGTATGGCTACACCTTC. Full variable domain (missing parts from reference TRBV18 and TRBJ1-2): NAGVMQNPRHLVRRRGQEARLRCSPMKGHSHVYWYRQLPEEGLKFMVYLQKENIIDESGMPKERFSAEFPKEGPSILRIQQVVRGDSAAYFCASTEGQSQGYGYTFGSGTRLTVV.